One sample yielded the 26 T cell receptor beta chains listed below, sequenced in a study of early T cells in non-severe SARS-CoV-2 infection (dated by TCRdb to the early 2020s). The library was produced with 5' RACE. Sequenced on a NextSeq 500. Clones were called with MiXCR by TCRdb after fastp trimmed the public reads at Q25, and only in-frame beta chains were retained. Every CDR3 protein is listed once, alongside the most common genes and DNA of its rows. The sample table records about 16,000 distinct CDR3 sequences; approximately 4.8% of these occur just once. Jointly, the top ten make up roughly 6.3% of the sample. Sequences were obtained from whole blood. The receptors here all came from an adult who was a healthcare worker with PCR-confirmed SARS-CoV-2 infection or an uninfected control (not recorded which).

This chain links TRBV19 with TRBJ2-1; D unresolved. Germline lookup yields CDR1 LNHDA and CDR2 SQIVND (reference sequence). The CDR3 totals 13 residues. Trimming removed 2 bases from V and 6 bases from J, with 8 bases in between. The CDR3 here is CASSISLPNEQFF. For the CDR3, the DNA is TGTGCCAGTAGTATAAGCCTGCCCAATGAGCAGTTCTTC.

This clonotype was counted many times. V gene TRBV6-2 or TRBV6-3 combines with J gene TRBJ2-7, with D possibly being TRBD2 (6 bases). Deletions cut 7 bases from V and 0 bases from J, with 13 bases between. This CDR3 spans 14 amino acids. From germline, CDR1 is MNHEY and CDR2 SVGEGT. The DNA for the CDR3 is TGTGCCAGCACACGCGGGGATAGCTCCTACGAGCAGTACGTC. Amino acid sequence: CASTRGDSSYEQYV.

This clonotype has ten or more counts. The chain links TRBV11-2 to TRBJ2-5, with D possibly TRBD2 on 6 matching bases. CDR1 SGHAT and CDR2 FQNNGV come from the germline V gene. With 2 bases removed from V and 3 bases from J, the gap between germline ends came to 13 bases. The CDR3 is made up of 15 amino acids. CDR3 coding DNA: TGTGCCAGCAGCTTATATTCGGGAGAAGAAGAGACCCAGTACTTC. Its protein is CASSLYSGEEETQYF.

The chain is built from TRBV24-1 and TRBJ2-5; no firm D call. Germline V gene data show CDR1 as KGHDR and CDR2 as SFDVKD. Trimming left V 11 bases short and J 8 bases short, with 20 bases between. The CDR3 is 13 amino acids. For the CDR3, the DNA is TGTGCCATCCGGAAAGGAAGGTGGGGAACCCAGTACTTC. It is translated as CAIRKGRWGTQYF.

The chain employs TRBV21-1 and TRBJ1-1; no DNA check was done on the table's D call, TRBD1. TRBV21-1 is given as a pseudogene. The CDR3 spans 16 residues. The CDR3 bases are TGTGCCAGCAGCACGACCGGGACAGGGAGGGGAACTGAAGCTTTCTTT. It is translated as CASSTTGTGRGTEAFF.

This clonotype was recorded at least ten times. The gene calls are TRBV3-1 and TRBJ2-1; the match to TRBD1 covers 7 bases. V trimming: 4 bases; J trimming: 11 bases; junction bases outside the gene matches: 11. The V gene's germline CDR1 is LGHDT and CDR2 YNNKEL (reference sequence). The CDR3 is 14 amino acids. The DNA for the CDR3 is TGTGCCAGCAGCCTTGCACCCACGAGGGGGCAGCAGTTCTTC. Its protein product is CASSLAPTRGQQFF.

This clonotype was seen a handful of times. This chain joins TRBV15 and TRBJ2-5; TRBD2 matches at 7 bases. V was pared by 0 bases and J by 2 bases, with 6 bases of the junction left unmatched. The CDR3 has 16 residues. Germline V gene lookup returns CDR1 LNHNV and CDR2 YYDKDF (reference sequence). This CDR3 reads CATSRDAGEIQETQYF. The CDR3 DNA follows: TGTGCCACCAGCAGAGACGCGGGAGAGATACAAGAGACCCAGTACTTC. Full variable domain (rest looked up from reference TRBV15 and TRBJ2-5): DAMVIQNPRYQVTQFGKPVTLSCSQTLNHNVMYWYQQKSSQAPKLLFHYYDKDFNNEADTPDNFQSRRPNTSFCFLDIRSPGLGDTAMYLCATSRDAGEIQETQYFGPGTRLLVL.

This clonotype was observed at least ten times. The chain links TRBV28 to TRBJ1-6; D may be TRBD1 (5 bases). This CDR3 has 12 residues. Trimming removed 11 bases at V and 10 bases at J, with 15 bases between. Germline CDR1 is MDHEN and CDR2 is SYDVKM. The CDR3 DNA reads TGTGCCTCCGGGAAGGGGAGCTCACCCCTCCACTTT. Translated, it gives CASGKGSSPLHF.

Many counts were recorded for this clonotype. This sequence joins TRBV5-4 and TRBJ1-1; 8 bases align to TRBD1. Trimming cost V 6 bases and J 4 bases; bases outside gene matches: 8. Germline lookup yields CDR1 SGHNT and CDR2 YYREEE (reference sequence). There are 14 residues in the CDR3. In DNA form, the CDR3 reads TGTGCCAGCATGGGGGGCCAGGGGGCCACTGAAGCTTTCTTT. It codes for CASMGGQGATEAFF.

This clonotype was recorded many times. The CDR3 nucleotides read TGTGCCAGTAGTACGACACCGAATTCTAACTATGGCTACACCTTC. Translation: CASSTTPNSNYGYTF. The V call is TRBV19, the J call TRBJ1-2, with no clear D. Germline V lookup: CDR1 LNHDA, CDR2 SQIVND (reference sequence). V lost 4 bases and J lost 0, with 12 bases in between. The CDR3 runs to 15 residues.

This clonotype was detected many times. The chain has TRBV7-9 and TRBJ1-1, with D hard to call. The V and J ends lost 1 base and 1 base respectively, with 16 bases between them. CDR3 size: 17 residues. CDR1 is SEHNR, CDR2 FQNEAQ, per germline (reference sequence). The CDR3 DNA is TGTGCCAGCAGCTTAGGGTGGCGAGGGATGACGAACACTGAAGCTTTCTTT. It codes for CASSLGWRGMTNTEAFF.

This clonotype is labeled as medium-sized. V is TRBV6-1 and J is TRBJ1-5; TRBD1 might be the D (6 bases). Germline CDR1 MNHNS, CDR2 SASEGT. The V and J ends lost 6 bases and 3 bases respectively, with 21 bases between them. The CDR3 covers 17 residues. The CDR3 region is CASRHGSGDGFNQPQHF. In DNA, the CDR3 is TGTGCCAGCAGACACGGCTCAGGGGACGGATTCAATCAGCCCCAGCATTTT.

This clonotype was recorded at least ten times. The gene calls are TRBV7-2 and TRBJ2-1, with D perhaps TRBD1 or TRBD2 (6 bases each). The V end was cut by 6 bases, the J end by 8 bases, with 17 bases between. CDR1 is SGHTA, CDR2 FQGNSA, per germline. CDR3 size: 14 residues. CDR3 bases: TGTGCCAGCAGAAGGATTAGGGGGGCGGATGAGCAGTTCTTC. It is translated as CASRRIRGADEQFF.

This clonotype appeared many times. The chain has TRBV6-2 or TRBV6-3 and TRBJ1-2; D ambiguous. From germline, CDR1 is MNHEY and CDR2 SVGEGT. This CDR3 region has 13 residues. With 0 bases removed from V and 4 bases from J, the gap between germline ends came to 6 bases. Here the CDR3 reads CASSYSRGYGYTF. The CDR3 DNA is TGTGCCAGCAGTTACTCACGCGGCTATGGCTACACCTTC.

This clonotype is medium-sized (0.01 to 0.1%). The J gene is TRBJ2-1, the V gene TRBV9, with 12 bases matching TRBD2. The CDR3 extends over 19 amino acids. J was trimmed by 0 bases and V by 6 bases; bases with no gene match: 13. Germline assignment: CDR1 SGDLS and CDR2 YYNGEE. CDR3 protein: CASTDGTSGLPSSYNEQFF. For the CDR3, the DNA is TGTGCCAGCACCGACGGGACTAGCGGGCTCCCTAGCTCCTACAATGAGCAGTTCTTC.

This clonotype was observed at least ten times. The chain carries TRBV28 and TRBJ1-6, with 8 bases lining up with TRBD1. Germline V gives CDR1 MDHEN, CDR2 SYDVKM. The J segment lost 4 bases and the V segment lost 5 bases, leaving 4 bases of the junction unmatched. The CDR3 consists of 15 residues. The CDR3 here is CASSVDRVYNSPLHF. Written as DNA, the CDR3 is TGTGCCAGCAGTGTGGACAGGGTGTATAATTCACCCCTCCACTTT.

The J gene is TRBJ2-2, the V gene TRBV2; D not resolved. CDR1 is SNHLY and CDR2 is FYNNEI in the germline V gene. The CDR3 consists of 14 residues. V was cut by 5 bases and J by 3 bases, with 10 bases left in between. The CDR3 region is CASSQTGYTGELFF. DNA for the CDR3: TGTGCCAGCAGTCAGACTGGGTACACCGGGGAGCTGTTTTTT.

This clonotype was counted a few times. V and J are TRBV10-1 and TRBJ2-3; maybe TRBD2 (5 bases). Germline values: CDR1 WNHNN, CDR2 SYGVQD (reference sequence). The CDR3 has 14 amino acids. V gave up 4 bases and J gave up 4 bases, with 12 bases separating them. Written as DNA, the CDR3 is TGCGCCAGCAGTGCCGACTATATATCAGATACGCAGTATTTT. Translated: CASSADYISDTQYF.

The table lists this clonotype with a count of one. This may stem from a read error, because a much larger clone lies one nucleotide away. The chain couples TRBV19 to TRBJ2-5, with TRBD2 as a possible D gene (6 bases). The CDR3 length is 12 residues. The germline CDR1 and CDR2 sequences are LNHDA and SQIVND (reference sequence). CDR3 sequence reads: CTSSEAGETQYF. Written as DNA, the CDR3 is TGTACCAGTAGTGAAGCGGGAGAGACCCAGTACTTC.

J is TRBJ1-1 and V is TRBV25-1; no clear D. With 5 bases removed from V and 3 bases from J, the gap between germline ends came to 10 bases. The CDR3 totals 13 residues. Germline loops: CDR1 MGHDK, CDR2 SYGVNS. The CDR3 loop is CASSLLGDTEAFF. The CDR3 DNA reads TGTGCCAGCAGTCTTCTCGGGGACACTGAAGCTTTCTTT.

The chain recombines TRBV5-4 with TRBJ2-2, with 7 bases lining up with TRBD2. The V gene end was trimmed by 0 bases and the J gene end by 4 bases; junction bases not matched to a gene: 3. Per the germline V gene, CDR1 is SGHNT and CDR2 is YYREEE (reference sequence). The CDR3 consists of 15 residues. The CDR3 region has the DNA TGTGCCAGCAGCTTGGTAGGGACTATCACCGGGGAGCTGTTTTTT. It encodes CASSLVGTITGELFF.

At least ten counts were recorded for this clonotype. For the CDR3, the DNA is TGTGCCAGCAGCCCGGGACTAGCGGCCTACGAGCAGTACGTC. It specifies CASSPGLAAYEQYV. The chain carries TRBV7-2 and TRBJ2-7; 11 positions match TRBD2. The V segment lost 5 bases and the J segment 2 bases; nucleotides outside the gene matches: 2. Germline V gives CDR1 SGHTA, CDR2 FQGNSA. The CDR3 is made up of 14 amino acids.

There are a few counts of this clonotype. This chain links TRBV10-2 with TRBJ2-2; possible D gene TRBD2, 6 bases. Trimming took off 6 bases at V and 1 base at J, with 12 bases between the two ends. The CDR3 runs to 15 residues. Germline V gene data show CDR1 as WSHSY and CDR2 as SAAADI. In nucleotides, the CDR3 is TGCGCCAGCAGGGAACTTAGCGGGAACACCGGGGAGCTGTTTTTT. This sequence encodes CASRELSGNTGELFF.

Many counts were recorded for this clonotype. The genes are TRBV7-9 and TRBJ2-7; 14 positions match TRBD2. The CDR3 totals 16 residues. The J segment lost 6 bases and the V segment lost 6 bases, leaving 10 bases of the junction unmatched. Germline V CDR1 and CDR2: SEHNR, FQNEAQ (reference sequence). CDR3 DNA sequence: TGTGCCAGCAGTTACCTGGGACTAGCGGGAGAAGGCGAGCAGTACGTC. Protein: CASSYLGLAGEGEQYV.

In the case of this clonotype: In this CDR3 the conserved last residue, phenylalanine or tryptophan, is missing, so a read error is likely. J is TRBJ2-3 and V is TRBV7-2; D remains ambiguous. Germline loops: CDR1 SGHTA, CDR2 FQGNSA. The CDR3 extends over 14 amino acids. Trimming took 5 bases from V and 5 from J, leaving 14 bases between them. The DNA for the CDR3 is TGTGCCAGCAGCCCAATGGGGTGGGTAGATACGCAGTATCTT. As protein: CASSPMGWVDTQYL.

This clonotype was seen ten or more times. This chain's CDR3 is CASSYVWLAGEEDTQYF. CDR3 DNA sequence: TGTGCCAGCAGTTACGTATGGCTAGCGGGAGAGGAAGATACGCAGTATTTT. This chain joins TRBV6-2 or TRBV6-3 and TRBJ2-3; 10 bases are a match to TRBD2. This CDR3 is built from 17 residues. V gave up 2 bases and J gave up 5 bases; unmatched junction bases: 10. Germline V gene data show CDR1 as MNHEY and CDR2 as SVGEGT.